The 6 T cell receptor beta chains given below trace back to one sample, sequenced in a study of OX40 agonist ivuxolimab in advanced cancers. Only in-frame clones appear in the TCRdb table, and some are missing; sequencing was by immunoSEQ multiplex PCR. The repertoire has approximately 16,000 clones, approximately 83% of them found once; the top ten carry under 35%. Sequencing was performed on CD4+ or CD8+ T cells sorted from blood, taken in a trial of the OX40 agonist ivuxolimab. The receptor set was obtained from an adult with an advanced solid tumor such as melanoma, head and neck, liver or kidney cancer.

This clone was seen only once. The rearrangement joins TRBV6-1 to TRBJ1-5; D is uncertain. CDR1 MNHNS and CDR2 SASEGT come from the germline V gene. The germline V and J ends were trimmed by 8 bases and 5 bases, with 4 bases remaining between them. The CDR3 is 10 residues long. This chain's CDR3 is CASGDQPQHF. The CDR3 DNA reads TGTGCCAGCGGAGATCAGCCCCAGCATTTT.

The gene calls are TRBV6-1 and TRBJ2-7, with 10 bases that match TRBD2. The trim removed 9 bases at V and 4 bases at J, leaving 9 bases unmatched. CDR3 length: 14 amino acids. Germline V lookup: CDR1 MNHNS, CDR2 SASEGT. Here the CDR3 DNA reads TGTGCCAGTAACGAGCGGGAGGGCAGTTACGAGCAGTACTTC. The encoded protein is CASNEREGSYEQYF.

The genes are TRBV4-2 and TRBJ2-7; 10 positions agree with TRBD2. The germline CDR1 and CDR2 sequences are LGHNA and YNFKEQ. The CDR3 has 16 residues. The J segment lost 6 bases and the V segment lost 0 bases, leaving 8 bases of the junction unmatched. CDR3 amino acids: CASSQDWLAGDLEQYF. CDR3 in DNA: TGTGCCAGCAGCCAAGATTGGCTAGCGGGAGATCTCGAGCAGTACTTC.

This clone was found a few times. At one end the junction does not follow the germline gene, possibly because of a read error. The J gene is TRBJ2-7, the V gene TRBV13, with 8 bases matching TRBD2. The germline V gene has CDR1 PRHDT and CDR2 FYEKMQ (reference sequence). This CDR3 is 14 amino acids long. The DNA for the CDR3 is TGTGCCAGCAGTTTAGCGGGAACAGACTACGAGCAGTACTTC. Its translation is CASSLAGTDYEQYF.

This clone has only a few counts. The genes are TRBV30 and TRBJ1-1; no reliable D call. Germline CDR1 and CDR2: GTSNPN and SVGIG (reference sequence). There are 8 residues in the CDR3. V lost 5 bases to trimming and J lost 8 bases, with 3 bases between them. The CDR3: CAWQEAFF. The CDR3 region has the DNA TGTGCCTGGCAGGAAGCTTTCTTT.

The chain joins TRBV28 to TRBJ1-2; D might be TRBD1 (5 bases). The CDR3 loop spans 14 amino acids. Germline CDR1 MDHEN, CDR2 SYDVKM. The ends were cut back, 4 bases at V and 0 bases at J, with 9 bases in the middle. This CDR3 is CASSSRGANYGYTF. The DNA for the CDR3 is TGTGCCAGCAGTTCCCGGGGCGCTAACTATGGCTACACCTTC.